This T cell receptor (beta chain) was identified during a study of blood T cell repertoires in COVID-19. Turning to the study itself: Samples taken during acute and convalescent COVID-19 were collected in the United States, Italy and Spain. PBMCs, B-cell-depleted T cells, or T cells were the source of the cDNA or gDNA that made up the material.

In the source study's methods: Estimated nucleated cell counts came from reference gene primer amplification. Libraries were prepared by immunoSEQ multiplex PCR; TCRdb keeps only in-frame clonotypes and omits some of them. V, J and clone size are those of that table, while D and trimming were read from the DNA. The sample includes 91,000 or so clones, roughly 89% of them seen just once. There are 15 residues in the CDR3. Germline V gives CDR1 MNHEY, CDR2 SMNVEV (reference sequence). V lost 4 bases, J lost 4 bases, and 7 bases stayed unmatched. This chain links TRBV27 with TRBJ2-7, with 10 bases aligning to TRBD1. This sequence was found in a human donor in a cohort sampled during active COVID-19. The material sequenced was peripheral blood. CDR3 residues: CASSYEGQGWYEQYF. The CDR3, as DNA: TGTGCCAGCAGTTATGAGGGACAGGGGTGGTACGAGCAGTACTTC.